A selection of T cell receptor beta chains follows, all from one sample in a study of OX40 agonist ivuxolimab in advanced cancers. Using immunoSEQ multiplex PCR, the repertoire was profiled, and TCRdb retains in-frame clones only, with some absent. The table records some 50,000 clones, about nine tenths of them present only once. Sequencing was performed on CD4+ or CD8+ T cells sorted from blood, taken in a trial of the OX40 agonist ivuxolimab. These receptors came from an adult with an advanced solid tumor such as melanoma, head and neck, liver or kidney cancer. Each CDR3 is given without its conserved first and last residue. Not all rows give a size; the values are once, few, many and, for expanded clones, a class.

>-|TRBV5-1|TRBJ2-7
ASSLQQGDVDEQY
>-|TRBV5-4|TRBJ2-2
ASSKGQGGDTGELF
>once|TRBV19|TRBJ1-2
ASSIALDRGRINYGYT
>once|TRBV2|TRBJ2-3
ASSQIQGADTQY
>once|TRBV27|TRBJ2-1
ASSFSSGGEQF
>-|TRBV11-3|TRBJ1-1
ASSPGGGNTEAF
>-|TRBV19|TRBJ2-2
ASSPAWNNQRIGELF
>-|TRBV5-1|TRBJ1-3
ASSPLSGNTIY
>medium-sized|TRBV19|TRBJ2-1
ASSPRDKMSSYNEQF
>-|TRBV20-1|TRBJ2-5
SGAGQETQY
>once|TRBV19|TRBJ2-1
ASSIGTSLPQF
>-|TRBV27|TRBJ1-1
ASSLFRGTEAF
>-|TRBV7-3|TRBJ2-7
ASSLGRSYEQY
>once|TRBV29-1|TRBJ1-3
SVVGDKFSGNTIY
>-|TRBV5-1|TRBJ2-3
ASSFSVTTQY
>-|TRBV7-3|TRBJ2-7
ASSLMVWGEQY